A selection of T cell receptor beta chains follows, all from one sample in a study of identical twins. Each CDR3 protein is one row after TCRdb ran MiXCR on the 5' RACE reads. The sample has 1.5 million to 2 million distinct CDR3 sequences, about 31% seen once; the top ten hold about 0.27%. Sequencing was done on a sample of cord blood. The receptors derive from a newborn girl in good health. Each CDR3 is given without its conserved first and last residue. Each record gives: V gene, J gene, CDR3 protein.

TRBV10-3,NA,AISESGSPVYEQY
TRBV12-3/TRBV12-4,TRBJ2-7,ASSPGADPGTLLAYEQY
TRBV4-2,NA,ASSQVGLAGGLIYEQY
TRBV2,NA,ASNFRLAGYNEQY
TRBV20-1,TRBJ1-1,SARGRGWSTEAF
TRBV5-6,TRBJ2-5,ASSGGSAETQY
TRBV13,TRBJ2-2,ATIDMNRDTGELF
TRBV2,TRBJ2-3,ASSGGQGVSDTQY
TRBV2,TRBJ2-1,ASSTRTGSNEQF
TRBV6-2/TRBV6-3,TRBJ2-1,ASSYRDNWASGGRNHEQF
TRBV6-1,TRBJ2-3,ASTLTITDTQY
TRBV20-1,TRBJ1-5,STDRRYSNQPQH
TRBV24-1,TRBJ2-3,ATSDPGTSGETDTQY
TRBV28,TRBJ2-5,ASSGVDGTQEAQY